This is a list of T cell receptor beta chains from one sample in a study of neurological immune-mediated disorders. TCRdb passed the 5' RACE reads through MiXCR, listing each CDR3 protein once. Of 60,000 to 85,000 distinct CDR3 sequences in the sample, 5% to 6% were seen once. Sequenced: PBMCs. These receptors were taken from a young woman with multiple sclerosis. CDR3s include the opening cysteine and the closing phenylalanine or tryptophan. Fields, in order: V gene, clone size, J gene, CDR3 length, D gene, CDR3 protein, CDR3 DNA. The D gene is left open where the match is weak. Each size is once, few, many or a size class.

v_gene: TRBV5-5; abundance: many; j_gene: TRBJ2-4; len: 15; d_gene: .; CDR3aa: CASSLVTGTKNIQYF; CDR3nt: TGTGCCAGCAGCTTGGTCACAGGCACCAAAAACATTCAGTACTTC
v_gene: TRBV20-1; abundance: many; j_gene: TRBJ2-1; len: 17; d_gene: TRBD1; CDR3aa: CSARESHRQGIKNEQFF; CDR3nt: TGCAGTGCTAGAGAGAGCCACCGACAGGGGATAAAAAATGAGCAGTTCTTC
v_gene: TRBV20-1; abundance: many; j_gene: TRBJ2-1; len: 15; d_gene: TRBD2; CDR3aa: CSARQGAGYYNEQFF; CDR3nt: TGCAGTGCTAGACAGGGAGCGGGGTACTACAATGAGCAGTTCTTC
v_gene: TRBV5-1; abundance: many; j_gene: TRBJ2-1; len: 16; d_gene: .; CDR3aa: CASSLGGASSYNEQFF; CDR3nt: TGCGCCAGCAGCTTGGGCGGGGCCAGCTCCTACAATGAGCAGTTCTTC
v_gene: TRBV5-1; abundance: few; j_gene: TRBJ1-4; len: 13; d_gene: .; CDR3aa: CASSLVNGEKLFF; CDR3nt: TGCGCCAGCAGCTTGGTAAACGGTGAAAAACTGTTTTTT
v_gene: TRBV21-1; abundance: many; j_gene: TRBJ2-3; len: 18; d_gene: .; CDR3aa: CASSKEERLAERTDTQYF; CDR3nt: TGTGCCAGCAGCAAAGAGGAGAGACTAGCGGAGCGCACAGATACGCAGTATTTT
v_gene: TRBV15; abundance: many; j_gene: TRBJ2-3; len: 15; d_gene: TRBD1; CDR3aa: CATSVLQGAADTQYF; CDR3nt: TGTGCCACCAGCGTACTACAGGGGGCGGCGGATACGCAGTATTTT
v_gene: TRBV20-1; abundance: many; j_gene: TRBJ2-7; len: 15; d_gene: .; CDR3aa: CSARDPATTPYEQYF; CDR3nt: TGCAGTGCTAGAGATCCCGCGACTACCCCCTACGAGCAGTACTTC
v_gene: TRBV3-1; abundance: many; j_gene: TRBJ1-1; len: 14; d_gene: .; CDR3aa: CASSQEQGITEAFF; CDR3nt: TGTGCCAGCAGCCAAGAGCAAGGGATCACTGAAGCTTTCTTT
v_gene: TRBV7-2; abundance: many; j_gene: TRBJ2-3; len: 15; d_gene: TRBD2; CDR3aa: CASSFQAGNTDTQYF; CDR3nt: TGTGCCAGCAGCTTTCAAGCGGGGAATACAGATACGCAGTATTTT